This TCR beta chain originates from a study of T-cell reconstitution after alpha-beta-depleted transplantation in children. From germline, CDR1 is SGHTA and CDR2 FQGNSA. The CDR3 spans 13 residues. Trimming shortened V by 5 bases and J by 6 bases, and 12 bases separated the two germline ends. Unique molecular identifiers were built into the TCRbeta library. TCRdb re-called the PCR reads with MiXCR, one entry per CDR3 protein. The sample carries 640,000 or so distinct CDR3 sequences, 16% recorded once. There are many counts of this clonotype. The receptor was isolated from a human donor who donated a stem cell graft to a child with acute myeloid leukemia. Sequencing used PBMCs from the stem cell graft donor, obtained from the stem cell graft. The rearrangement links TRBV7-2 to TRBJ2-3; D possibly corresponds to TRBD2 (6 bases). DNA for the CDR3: TGTGCCAGCAGCCCGGGACTTTTCGATACGCAGTATTTT. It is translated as CASSPGLFDTQYF.